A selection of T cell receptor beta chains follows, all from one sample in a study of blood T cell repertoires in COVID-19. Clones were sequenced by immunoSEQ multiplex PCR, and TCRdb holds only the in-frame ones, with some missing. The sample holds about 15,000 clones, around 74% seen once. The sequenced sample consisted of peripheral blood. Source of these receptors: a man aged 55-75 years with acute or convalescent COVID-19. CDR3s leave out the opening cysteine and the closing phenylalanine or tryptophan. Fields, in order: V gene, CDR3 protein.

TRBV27,ASSFGRFNSPLH
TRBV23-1,ASSQLGESMNTEAF
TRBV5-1,ASSSGLDYSEQY
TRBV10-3,AISELAGGNQPQH
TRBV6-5,ASGTTATEAF
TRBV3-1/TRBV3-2,ASSPRRGEAGYT
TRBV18,ASSTEETQY
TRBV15,ATSPYRLGTDTQY
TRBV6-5,ASSHSAGAGELF
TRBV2,ASRGDKEKLF
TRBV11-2,ASSLVGGQGFSEAF
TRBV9,ASSAGETGGYEQY
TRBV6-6,ASSYGAGTNTGELF
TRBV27,ASSLWHRGLLYGYT
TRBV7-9,ASSLRRGGANEKLF
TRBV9,ASSLRAGDTDTQY
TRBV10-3,AISESTTGGFYEQY
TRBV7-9,ASSSPTGDSNQPQH
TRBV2,ASSEIRGPNTEAF
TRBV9,ASSVGAGTEAF
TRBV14,ASSQAQGNNSPLH
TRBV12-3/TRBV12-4,ASSQDSTYGYT
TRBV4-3,ASSQEGGFGYT
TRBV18,ASSPARGQGQSPQH
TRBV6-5,ASTPTSVYEQY
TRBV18,ASSPGLAGHGNSYNEQF
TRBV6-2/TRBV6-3,ASSRRDRSSYNSPLH
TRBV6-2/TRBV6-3,ASSWWEGDQETQY
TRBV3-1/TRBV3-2,ASSQIQGNTEAF
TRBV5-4,ASSSRTGGNTEAF
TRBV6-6,ASSSDRETPLH
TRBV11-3,ASSFGGGSYNEQF
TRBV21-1,ASRRLAGRGNEQF
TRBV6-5,ASSSSGTVNQPQH
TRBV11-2,ASSSQGTSPYNEQF
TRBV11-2,ASSLNTRSYEQY
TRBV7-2,ASSLSGTGWTYEQY
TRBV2,ASRSSGNTDTQY
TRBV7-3,ASRESVSLDSPLH
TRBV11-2,ASRRLAGGQSSYNEQF
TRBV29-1,SVSRGDGYT
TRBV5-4,ASSFEGSWGYT
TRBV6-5,ASSPGRVITGELF
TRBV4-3,ASSQTRLAADTQY
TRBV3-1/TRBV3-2,ASSPLQRGITDTQY
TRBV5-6,ASSSRLAGGLGSYEQY
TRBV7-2,ASSFPPRTSGYNEQF
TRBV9,ASSVAVRTEAF
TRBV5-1,ASSLSFGTSGRKNTGELF
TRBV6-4,ASSSGTGAVEQF
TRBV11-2,ASSSEEGFSYEQY
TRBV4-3,ASSQDFDSTSTDTQY
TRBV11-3,ASSPRDSNEQF
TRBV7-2,ASSPPSPEAF
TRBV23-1,ASSHHPGVRSYEQY